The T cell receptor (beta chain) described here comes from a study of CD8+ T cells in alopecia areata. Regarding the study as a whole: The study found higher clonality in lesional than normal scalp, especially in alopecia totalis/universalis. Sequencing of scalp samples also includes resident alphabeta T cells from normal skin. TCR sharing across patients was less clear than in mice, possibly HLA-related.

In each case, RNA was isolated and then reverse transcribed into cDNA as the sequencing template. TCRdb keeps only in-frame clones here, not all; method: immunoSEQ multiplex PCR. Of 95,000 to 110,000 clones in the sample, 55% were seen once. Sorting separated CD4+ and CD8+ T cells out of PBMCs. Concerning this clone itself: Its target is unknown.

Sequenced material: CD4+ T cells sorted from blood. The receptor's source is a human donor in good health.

CDR3 bases: TGTGCCAGCAGCCCCACTAGCGGGGTGCCCTACGAGCAGTACTTC. Its translation is CASSPTSGVPYEQYF. The chain has TRBV6-5 and TRBJ2-7; 10 nucleotides align to TRBD2. Trimming at V came to 6 bases and at J to 2 bases, leaving 7 bases not matched to a gene. CDR3 length equals 15 residues. Germline V gives CDR1 MNHEY, CDR2 SVGAGI.